This record concerns one T cell receptor beta chain sequence. Trimming pared 4 bases from V and 7 bases from J, leaving 26 bases between. The CDR3 runs to 16 residues. Germline CDR1 reads GTSNPN; CDR2 reads SVGIG (reference sequence). This table comes from immunoSEQ multiplex PCR, and its TCRdb copy is limited to in-frame clones, with some not included. The table has roughly 150,000 clones, over 90% seen once. This entry is derived from a study of control samples from healthy donors and cancer patients. This rearrangement joins TRBV30 to TRBJ2-7, with a weak D call TRBD1 (5 bases). The sample comprised blood. This receptor was identified in a man aged 45 to 65 in good health. This CDR3 reads CAWKGFRQTDMGEQYF. The CDR3 DNA reads TGTGCCTGGAAAGGATTCAGACAGACGGATATGGGGGAGCAGTACTTC.